These T cell receptor beta chains were read from a single sample in a study of cytomegalovirus exposure and HLA in healthy donors. Method: immunoSEQ multiplex PCR; TCRdb's copy keeps in-frame clones and lacks some. The sample lists roughly 56,000 clones, around nine tenths seen once, with over 2% in the top ten. The specimen sequenced was PBMCs. The origin of the receptors is a woman in her 30s in good health and CMV-seronegative. CDR3s include the opening cysteine and the closing phenylalanine or tryptophan. The order of the fields is CDR3 length, clone size, J gene, V gene, D gene, CDR3 DNA, CDR3 protein. The D gene is left open where the match is weak. Where a row states a size, it is once, few, many or the class of an expanded clone; other rows omit it.

>15|.|TRBJ2-7|TRBV5-5|TRBD2
TGTGCCAGCACCCGGAGCGGGGATAGCTCCTACGAGCAGTACTTC
CASTRSGDSSYEQYF
>18|.|TRBJ2-1|TRBV7-6|TRBD2
TGTGCCAGCAGCTTAGCGATTTCCGGAAGCGGGAGACGGGATGAGCAGTTCTTC
CASSLAISGSGRRDEQFF
>14|.|TRBJ1-1|TRBV2|.
TGTGCCAGCAGTGATAGGGCAGGAGGGAATGAAGCTTTCTTT
CASSDRAGGNEAFF
>17|.|TRBJ1-4|TRBV5-6|.
TGTGCCAGCAGCTTAGGGGGATTTACAGGGTACCGTGAAAAACTGTTTTTT
CASSLGGFTGYREKLFF
>15|.|TRBJ2-1|TRBV9|.
TGTGCCAGCAGCGTAGAACTACAAGCCTACAATGAGCAGTTCTTC
CASSVELQAYNEQFF
>18|.|TRBJ2-1|TRBV27|TRBD2
TGTGCCAGCGCTTCAGTGGGAGGGCTTGGTCGGGTTAACAATGAGCAGTTCTTC
CASASVGGLGRVNNEQFF
>13|once|TRBJ1-2|TRBV6-4|.
TGTGCCAGCAGGCCAGACGGGGAATATGGCTACACCTTC
CASRPDGEYGYTF
>14|.|TRBJ2-3|TRBV5-1|TRBD2
TGCGCCAGCGGGAGCGGGAGAACCACAGATACGCAGTATTTT
CASGSGRTTDTQYF
>16|.|TRBJ2-1|TRBV4-1|.
TGCGCCAGCAGCCAAGATCGTGACAGAGAGAACAATGAGCAGTTCTTC
CASSQDRDRENNEQFF
>14|.|TRBJ2-3|TRBV27|.
TGTGCCAGCAGGGATGCTAGTGCCTCAGATACGCAGTATTTT
CASRDASASDTQYF
>15|.|TRBJ2-5|TRBV9|TRBD1
TGTGCCAGCAGCGTAGCTGCAGGGGGCCCGGTGGAGCAGTACTTC
CASSVAAGGPVEQYF
>13|.|TRBJ2-1|TRBV7-3|.
TGTGCCAGCAGCTTCCAAGCCTCCAATGAGCAGTTCTTC
CASSFQASNEQFF
>14|.|TRBJ1-2|TRBV18|.
TGTGCCAGCTCACCCTCAACCAGGGAAGGTGGCTACACCTTC
CASSPSTREGGYTF
>14|.|TRBJ2-7|TRBV27|.
TGTGCCAGCAGTTCAGGCCTGAGCTCCTACGAGCAGTACTTC
CASSSGLSSYEQYF
>13|.|TRBJ2-7|TRBV7-9|.
TGTGCCAGCAGCTTAGGAGGGGGTGGCGAGCAGTACTTC
CASSLGGGGEQYF
>17|.|TRBJ2-2|TRBV7-8|TRBD2
TGTGCCAGCAGCTTAAAACAGAGGGGAGGGTTAACCGGGGAGCTGTTTTTT
CASSLKQRGGLTGELFF
>13|.|TRBJ1-1|TRBV19|.
TGTGCCAGTAGTCCCTCAGGGAACACTGAAGCTTTCTTT
CASSPSGNTEAFF
>15|.|TRBJ2-2|TRBV5-1|.
TGCGCCAGCAGCTTGGATCAGACGAACACCGGGGAGCTGTTTTTT
CASSLDQTNTGELFF
>14|.|TRBJ2-2|TRBV4-1|.
TGCGCCAGCAGTCAAGACAGGAAAGGAGGGGAGCTGTTTTTT
CASSQDRKGGELFF
>14|.|TRBJ2-3|TRBV5-1|TRBD1
TGCGCCAGCAGCTTATTGGACAGGGCAGATACGCAGTATTTT
CASSLLDRADTQYF
>16|.|TRBJ1-1|TRBV18|TRBD1
TGTGCCAGCTCACCTTATTCGACAGGGATCAACACTGAAGCTTTCTTT
CASSPYSTGINTEAFF
>15|.|TRBJ2-1|TRBV7-9|.
TGTGCCAGCAGCTTAGCGGGGGGTCCCTACAATGAGCAGTTCTTC
CASSLAGGPYNEQFF
>13|.|TRBJ2-1|TRBV2|TRBD1
TGTGCCAGCGTAACAGGGGAGCTCAATGAGCAGTTCTTC
CASVTGELNEQFF
>18|.|TRBJ1-1|TRBV4-1|.
TGCGCCAGCAGCCAAATTTCATTCTCAAGACAGCCGAACACTGAAGCTTTCTTT
CASSQISFSRQPNTEAFF
>17|.|TRBJ2-6|TRBV5-1|TRBD1
TGCGCCAGCAGCTTGGTACAGGGGAGCTCTGGGGCCAACGTCCTGACTTTC
CASSLVQGSSGANVLTF
>16|.|TRBJ2-1|TRBV10-3|TRBD2
TGTGCCATCAGTGAGTCGACCGGGGGGTCCTACAATGAGCAGTTCTTC
CAISESTGGSYNEQFF
>12|.|TRBJ1-1|TRBV7-3|.
TGTGCCAGCAGCTCCCGCGGCGGTGAAGCTTTCTTT
CASSSRGGEAFF
>15|.|TRBJ2-2|TRBV5-1|TRBD1
TGCGCCAGCAGCTCGGGGACAGGGATGATCGGGGAGCTGTTTTTT
CASSSGTGMIGELFF